This passage covers 20 T cell receptor beta chains from one sample sequenced in a study of T cells in Graves' hyperthyroidism and ophthalmopathy. Researchers took RNA transcripts and amplified the TCR beta CDR3 regions from them. A set of HTBI primers served as the primers for a first-round RT-PCR of the TCR CDR3. TCRdb reprocessed the multiplex PCR reads via MiXCR and lists one record per CDR3 protein. The data contain some 570,000 distinct CDR3 sequences, 15% to 20% of them singletons. Sequences were obtained from blood. The receptors were sampled from a woman aged 18-30 years with Graves' ophthalmopathy.

This clonotype has more than one count but fewer than ten. The chain employs TRBV7-3 and TRBJ1-6; 9 bases agree with TRBD1. Germline values: CDR1 SGHTA, CDR2 FQGTGA. Losses at the gene ends were 4 bases for V and 9 bases for J; bases not matched to a gene: 7. The CDR3 is 15 amino acids. CDR3 coding DNA: TGTGCCAGCAGCTCCACAGGGGGCGCGTTTTCACCCCTCCACTTT. Its protein is CASSSTGGAFSPLHF. The full variable domain, with the rest looked up from reference TRBV7-3 and TRBJ1-6, is GAGVSQTPSNKVTEKGKYVELRCDPISGHTALYWYRQSLGQGPEFLIYFQGTGAADDSGLPNDRFFAVRPEGSVSTLKIQRTERGDSAVYLCASSSTGGAFSPLHFGNGTRLTVT.

This clonotype was observed many times. V usage is TRBV30 and J usage is TRBJ2-1; 9 bases align to TRBD2. The CDR3 covers 14 residues. With 5 bases clipped from V and 4 bases from J, the junction kept 6 bases outside the gene matches. The germline gives CDR1 GTSNPN, CDR2 SVGIG (reference sequence). CDR3 loop: CAWGAGGVYNEQFF. The CDR3 DNA reads TGTGCCTGGGGAGCGGGGGGCGTTTACAATGAGCAGTTCTTC. Looking up the rest from reference TRBV30 and TRBJ2-1 gives the full variable domain: SQTIHQWPATLVQPVGSPLSLECTVEGTSNPNLYWYRQAAGRGLQLLFYSVGIGQISSEVPQNLSASRPQDRQFILSSKKLLLSDSGFYLCAWGAGGVYNEQFFGPGTRLTVL.

CDR3 sequence: CASSPGTGGSGMYF. The CDR3 DNA is TGTGCCAGCAGCCCCGGGACAGGGGGTTCAGGGATGTACTTC. The chain employs TRBV7-9 and TRBJ2-4, with TRBD1 matching 11 bases. Germline V gene lookup returns CDR1 SEHNR and CDR2 FQNEAQ (reference sequence). The CDR3 has 14 residues. Germline trimming cut 5 bases from V and 15 bases from J; bases unmatched to any gene: 12.

V gene TRBV10-3 combines with J gene TRBJ2-7; D not resolved. Between the trimmed V and J ends, which lost 0 bases and 0 bases, there was a span of 6 bases. CDR1 and CDR2 from the germline V gene are ENHRY and SYGVKD. The CDR3 has 14 amino acids. CDR3 amino acids: CAISESGTSYEQYF. The CDR3 nucleotides read TGTGCCATCAGTGAGTCGGGCACCTCCTACGAGCAGTACTTC.

At least ten counts were recorded for this clonotype. The J gene is TRBJ2-7, the V gene TRBV5-1; 8 nucleotides match TRBD1. Germline V CDR1 and CDR2: SGHRS, YFSETQ. The CDR3 runs to 14 residues. V lost 4 bases, J lost 4 bases, and 7 bases stayed unmatched. CDR3 region: CASSLGGQAYEQYF. Written as DNA, the CDR3 is TGCGCCAGCAGCCTCGGGGGACAGGCTTACGAGCAGTACTTC.

This clonotype has ten or more counts. The gene calls are TRBV13 and TRBJ1-1; TRBD1 might be the D (5 bases). The CDR3 consists of 16 residues. Per the germline V gene, CDR1 is PRHDT and CDR2 is FYEKMQ (reference sequence). Trimming cost V 5 bases and J 0 bases, with 16 bases left between them. The CDR3, as DNA: TGTGCCAGCAGCAAACCGACAGCGAACTTGAACACTGAAGCTTTCTTT. The encoded protein is CASSKPTANLNTEAFF.

This clonotype was detected only a few times. The chain couples TRBV28 to TRBJ2-5, with TRBD2 matching 9 bases. V gave up 4 bases and J gave up 0 bases; unmatched junction bases: 3. The CDR3 contains 15 residues. The germline V gene encodes CDR1 MDHEN and CDR2 SYDVKM. The CDR3, as DNA: TGTGCCAGCAGTTGGAGCGGGAGGTACCAAGAGACCCAGTACTTC. Its protein is CASSWSGRYQETQYF.

Only a few counts were recorded for this clonotype. This chain joins TRBV20-1 and TRBJ1-5, with TRBD1 matching over 10 bases. CDR1 is DFQATT, CDR2 SNEGSKA, per germline (reference sequence). CDR3 length: 16 residues. Trimming removed 6 bases from V and 7 bases from J; junction bases left unmatched: 15. CDR3 sequence (DNA): TGCAGTGCGGTAATAGGGGGACAGGGGCTTGGCCAGCCCCAGCATTTT. This codes for CSAVIGGQGLGQPQHF.

Only a few counts were recorded for this clonotype. The chain combines TRBV25-1 with TRBJ1-6, with 10 bases matching TRBD1. Trimming at V came to 5 bases and at J to 9 bases, leaving 4 bases not matched to a gene. Germline CDR1 is MGHDK and CDR2 is SYGVNS. The length of the CDR3 is 14 residues. The CDR3 DNA is TGTGCCAGCAGTAACGACAGGGGGCCTTCACCCCTCCACTTT. As protein: CASSNDRGPSPLHF.

This clonotype was observed a few times. A read error may explain this, as a much larger clone is one base away. This chain joins TRBV30 and TRBJ1-5; D perhaps matches TRBD1 (5 bases). Germline V gene data show CDR1 as GTSNPN and CDR2 as SVGIG (reference sequence). CDR3 length: 14 amino acids. Trimming stripped 4 bases from V and 6 bases from J, with 16 bases between. The CDR3 region has the DNA TGTGCCTGGAATATAGGGGCGGGCAGTCAGCCCCAGCATTTT. It translates to CAWNIGAGSQPQHF.

This clonotype was seen a handful of times. CDR3 DNA: TGTGCCAGCAGCTATTCCGGGACAGGGGTAGAATACGAGCAGTACTTC. This gives the protein CASSYSGTGVEYEQYF. The chain uses TRBV7-8 and TRBJ2-7; 10 positions match TRBD1. The CDR3 length is 16 residues. Unmatched junction bases numbered 10, after V lost 4 bases and J lost 4 bases. CDR1 SGHVS and CDR2 FQNEAQ come from the germline V gene.

This clonotype was recorded at least ten times. The chain has TRBV28 and TRBJ1-4, with TRBD1 matching 11 bases. After removal of 5 bases from V and 9 bases from J, the junction contained 14 bases not matched to a gene. Germline loops: CDR1 MDHEN, CDR2 SYDVKM. The CDR3 extends over 17 amino acids. The CDR3 DNA sequence: TGTGCCAGCAGTCCTCGGACAGGGGGCGAAAGAATTAAAAAACTGTTTTTT. It is translated as CASSPRTGGERIKKLFF.

This clonotype was counted at least ten times. This chain joins TRBV27 and TRBJ2-3, with TRBD1 identical over 7 bases. Losses at the gene ends were 4 bases for V and 0 bases for J; bases not matched to a gene: 7. The germline V gene has CDR1 MNHEY and CDR2 SMNVEV (reference sequence). The CDR3 contains 16 residues. The CDR3 coding sequence is TGTGCCAGCAGTTCCCTGGACAGGATAAGCACAGATACGCAGTATTTT. Protein product: CASSSLDRISTDTQYF.

The chain links TRBV4-1 to TRBJ1-6, with 8 bases lining up with TRBD1. CDR1 is MGHRA and CDR2 is YSYEKL in the germline V gene. The CDR3 covers 13 residues. V lost 8 bases and J lost 7; bases outside the gene matches: 4. In nucleotides, the CDR3 is TGCGCCAGCCGGACAGGGCAAAATTCACCCCTCCACTTT. It yields the protein CASRTGQNSPLHF.

Many counts were recorded for this clonotype. V and J are TRBV7-2 and TRBJ2-3, with D hard to call. Germline values: CDR1 SGHTA, CDR2 FQGNSA. The CDR3 spans 12 residues. The ends were cut back, 4 bases at V and 4 bases at J, with 6 bases in the middle. As DNA, the CDR3 is TGTGCCAGCAGCTCGTTCGCAGATACGCAGTATTTT. This gives the protein CASSSFADTQYF.

The CDR3 DNA reads as TGTGCCAGCAGTGAGGAGCCCGGGGGGGCTGAAGCTTTCTTT. This gives the protein CASSEEPGGAEAFF. The rearrangement links TRBV6-1 to TRBJ1-1; a weak D match, TRBD1 (5 bases). This CDR3 is built from 14 residues. Germline V gene data show CDR1 as MNHNS and CDR2 as SASEGT. V lost 3 bases and J lost 6, with 14 bases in between.

This clonotype was seen only a few times. This chain joins TRBV4-2 and TRBJ1-6; D gene unclear. This CDR3 region has 16 residues. The V gene lost 1 base and the J gene lost 4 bases, with 11 bases spanning the gap. CDR1 LGHNA and CDR2 YNFKEQ come from the germline V gene. Here the CDR3 reads CASSQGFQKYNSPLHF. CDR3 in DNA: TGTGCCAGCAGCCAAGGGTTTCAGAAGTATAATTCACCCCTCCACTTT.

This clonotype was detected many times. CDR3 loop: CASNDRESSYEQYF. The CDR3 region has the DNA TGTGCCAGCAACGACAGGGAGAGCTCCTACGAGCAGTACTTC. The V gene is TRBV6-1, the J gene TRBJ2-7; 7 bases align to TRBD1. The CDR3 length is 14 residues. V shed 7 bases and J 0 bases; nucleotides not matched to a gene: 6. Per the germline V gene, CDR1 is MNHNS and CDR2 is SASEGT.

In its sample, this clonotype was seen a few times. The chain links TRBV19 to TRBJ1-1; the D gene is possibly TRBD1 (6 bases). With 4 bases removed from V and 3 bases from J, the gap between germline ends came to 9 bases. CDR3 length equals 13 residues. Germline assignment: CDR1 LNHDA and CDR2 SQIVND (reference sequence). The DNA of the CDR3 is TGTGCCAGTAGTAAGGGGGTTGACACTGAAGCTTTCTTT. Translation gives CASSKGVDTEAFF.

Of note for this clonotype: A read error is possible here, since a much larger clone lies one base away. The conserved final phenylalanine or tryptophan is absent from the CDR3, which likely points to a read error. The genes are TRBV27 and TRBJ2-7, with 9 bases that match TRBD1. The CDR3 has 14 residues. Germline CDR1 reads MNHEY; CDR2 reads SMNVEV (reference sequence). V dropped 6 bases and J dropped 6; count of bases not matched to a gene: 9. This CDR3 reads CASSLTGGWSEQYL. The DNA for the CDR3 is TGTGCCAGCAGCCTCACAGGGGGCTGGAGCGAGCAGTACCTC.